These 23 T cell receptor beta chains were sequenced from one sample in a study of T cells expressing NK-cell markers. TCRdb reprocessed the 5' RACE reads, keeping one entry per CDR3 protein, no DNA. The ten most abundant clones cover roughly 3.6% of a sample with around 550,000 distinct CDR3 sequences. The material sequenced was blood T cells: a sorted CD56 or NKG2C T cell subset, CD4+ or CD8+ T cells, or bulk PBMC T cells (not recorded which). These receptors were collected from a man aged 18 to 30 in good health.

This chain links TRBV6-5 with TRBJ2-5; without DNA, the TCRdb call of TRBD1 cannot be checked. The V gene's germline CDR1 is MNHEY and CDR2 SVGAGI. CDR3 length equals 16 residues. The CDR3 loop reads CASSFSRTGRGETQYF.

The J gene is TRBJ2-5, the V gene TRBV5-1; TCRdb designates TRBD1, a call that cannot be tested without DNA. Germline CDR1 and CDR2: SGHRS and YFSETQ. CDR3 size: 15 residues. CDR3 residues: CASSFTGDIQETQYF. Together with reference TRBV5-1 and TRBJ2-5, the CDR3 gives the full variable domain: KAGVTQTPRYLIKTRGQQVTLSCSPISGHRSVSWYQQTPGQGLQFLFEYFSETQRNKGNFPGRFSGRQFSNSRSEMNVSTLELGDSALYLCASSFTGDIQETQYFGPGTRLLVL.

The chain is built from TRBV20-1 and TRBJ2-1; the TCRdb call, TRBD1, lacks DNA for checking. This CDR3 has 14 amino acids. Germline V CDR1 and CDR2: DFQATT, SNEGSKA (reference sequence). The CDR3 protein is CSARDKGRYNEQFF.

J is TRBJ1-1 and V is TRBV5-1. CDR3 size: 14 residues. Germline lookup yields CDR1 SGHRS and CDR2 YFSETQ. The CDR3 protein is CASSPTPLNTEAFF.

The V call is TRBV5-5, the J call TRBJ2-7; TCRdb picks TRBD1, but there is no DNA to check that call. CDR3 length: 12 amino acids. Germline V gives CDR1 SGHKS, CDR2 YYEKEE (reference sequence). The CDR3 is CASSNRSGEQYF.

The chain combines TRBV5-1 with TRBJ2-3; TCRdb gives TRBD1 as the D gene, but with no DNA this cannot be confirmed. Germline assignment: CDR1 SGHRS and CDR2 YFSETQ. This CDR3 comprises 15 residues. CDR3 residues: CASSRRRDTSDTQYF.

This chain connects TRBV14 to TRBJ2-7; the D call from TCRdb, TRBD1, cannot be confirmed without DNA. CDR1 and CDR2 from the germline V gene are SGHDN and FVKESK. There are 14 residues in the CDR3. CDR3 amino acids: CASSHRDSAYEQYF.

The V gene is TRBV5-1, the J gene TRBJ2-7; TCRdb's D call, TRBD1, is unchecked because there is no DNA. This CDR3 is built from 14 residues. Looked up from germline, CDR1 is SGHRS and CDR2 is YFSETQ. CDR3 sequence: CASSTTGILYEQYF.

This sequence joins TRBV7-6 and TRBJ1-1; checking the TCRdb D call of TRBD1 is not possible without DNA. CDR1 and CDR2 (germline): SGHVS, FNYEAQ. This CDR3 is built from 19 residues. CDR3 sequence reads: CASSLAPGTLESMNTEAFF.

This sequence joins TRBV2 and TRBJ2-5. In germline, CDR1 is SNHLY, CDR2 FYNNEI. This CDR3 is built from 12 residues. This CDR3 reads CANQDGKETQYF.

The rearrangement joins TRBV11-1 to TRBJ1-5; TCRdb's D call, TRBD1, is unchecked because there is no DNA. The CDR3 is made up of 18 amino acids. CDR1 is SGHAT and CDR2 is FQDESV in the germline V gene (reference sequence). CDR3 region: CASSLAKGRADSNQPQHF.

This CDR3 reads CASSLNGLKTQYF. J is TRBJ2-5 and V is TRBV5-6. The CDR3 runs to 13 residues. Per germline, CDR1 SGHDT and CDR2 YYEEEE.

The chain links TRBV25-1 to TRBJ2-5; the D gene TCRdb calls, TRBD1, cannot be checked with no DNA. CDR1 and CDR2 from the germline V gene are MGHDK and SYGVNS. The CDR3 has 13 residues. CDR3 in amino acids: CASSETGVETQYF. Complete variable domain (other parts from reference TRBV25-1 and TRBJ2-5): EADIYQTPRYLVIGTGKKITLECSQTMGHDKMYWYQQDPGMELHLIHYSYGVNSTEKGDLSSESTVSRIRTEHFPLTLESARPSHTSQYLCASSETGVETQYFGPGTRLLVL.

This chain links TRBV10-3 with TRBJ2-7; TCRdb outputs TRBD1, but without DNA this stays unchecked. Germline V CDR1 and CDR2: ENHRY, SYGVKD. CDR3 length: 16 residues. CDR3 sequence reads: CAISEPTGTGAGEQYF.

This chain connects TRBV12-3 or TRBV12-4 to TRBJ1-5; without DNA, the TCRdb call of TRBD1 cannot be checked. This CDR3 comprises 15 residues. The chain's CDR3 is CASSLGGTGSQPQHF.

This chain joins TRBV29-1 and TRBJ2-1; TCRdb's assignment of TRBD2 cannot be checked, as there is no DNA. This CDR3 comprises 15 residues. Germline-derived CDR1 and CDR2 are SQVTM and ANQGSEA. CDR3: CSVTRGTSGGNEQFF.

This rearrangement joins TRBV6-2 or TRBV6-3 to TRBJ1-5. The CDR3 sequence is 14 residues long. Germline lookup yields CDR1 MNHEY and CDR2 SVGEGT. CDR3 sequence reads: CASGFRNSNQPQHF.

CDR3 in amino acids: CASSLKETRYF. V is TRBV7-2 and J is TRBJ2-4. CDR1 is SGHTA and CDR2 is FQGNSA in the germline V gene. The CDR3 runs to 11 residues. Using reference TRBV7-2 and TRBJ2-4 for the parts outside the CDR3, the full variable domain is GAGVSQSPSNKVTEKGKDVELRCDPISGHTALYWYRQSLGQGLEFLIYFQGNSAPDKSGLPSDRFSAERTGGSVSTLTIQRTQQEDSAVYLCASSLKETRYFGAGTRLSVL.

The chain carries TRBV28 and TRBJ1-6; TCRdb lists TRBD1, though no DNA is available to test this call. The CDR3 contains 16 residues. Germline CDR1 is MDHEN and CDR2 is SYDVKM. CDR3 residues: CASSLLGGQGNSPLHF. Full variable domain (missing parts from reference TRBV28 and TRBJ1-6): DVKVTQSSRYLVKRTGEKVFLECVQDMDHENMFWYRQDPGLGLRLIYFSYDVKMKEKGDIPEGYSVSREKKERFSLILESASTNQTSMYLCASSLLGGQGNSPLHFGNGTRLTVT.

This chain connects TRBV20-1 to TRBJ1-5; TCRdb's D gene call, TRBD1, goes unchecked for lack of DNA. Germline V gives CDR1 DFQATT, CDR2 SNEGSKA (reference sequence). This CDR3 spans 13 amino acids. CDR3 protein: CSARGDRAGPQHF.

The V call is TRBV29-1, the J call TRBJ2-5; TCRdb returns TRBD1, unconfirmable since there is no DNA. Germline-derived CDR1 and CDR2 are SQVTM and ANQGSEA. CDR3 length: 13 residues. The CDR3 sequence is CSVVGQSQETQYF.

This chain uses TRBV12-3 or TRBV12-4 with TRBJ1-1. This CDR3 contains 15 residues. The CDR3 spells CASSLSAPMNTEAFF.

The CDR3 region is CASSEDGFHGYTF. The genes are TRBV25-1 and TRBJ1-2. The CDR3 has 13 amino acids. Germline V gives CDR1 MGHDK, CDR2 SYGVNS.